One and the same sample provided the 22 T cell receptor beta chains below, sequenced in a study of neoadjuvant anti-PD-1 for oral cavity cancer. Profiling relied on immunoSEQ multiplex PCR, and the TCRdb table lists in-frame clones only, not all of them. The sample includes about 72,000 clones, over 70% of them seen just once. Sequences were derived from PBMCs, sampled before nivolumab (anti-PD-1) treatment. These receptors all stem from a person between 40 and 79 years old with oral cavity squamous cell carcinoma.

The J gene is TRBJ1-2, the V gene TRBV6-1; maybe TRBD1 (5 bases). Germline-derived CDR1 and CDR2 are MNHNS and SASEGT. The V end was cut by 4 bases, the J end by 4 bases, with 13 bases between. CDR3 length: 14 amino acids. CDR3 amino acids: CASSGGRVPYGYTF. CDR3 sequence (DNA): TGTGCCAGCAGTGGGGGCAGGGTTCCCTATGGCTACACCTTC.

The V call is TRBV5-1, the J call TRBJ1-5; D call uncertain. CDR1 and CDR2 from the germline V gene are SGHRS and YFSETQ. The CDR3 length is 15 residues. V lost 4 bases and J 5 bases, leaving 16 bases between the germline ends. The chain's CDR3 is CASSPGPQIYQPQHF. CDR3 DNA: TGCGCCAGCAGCCCAGGACCGCAGATTTATCAGCCCCAGCATTTT.

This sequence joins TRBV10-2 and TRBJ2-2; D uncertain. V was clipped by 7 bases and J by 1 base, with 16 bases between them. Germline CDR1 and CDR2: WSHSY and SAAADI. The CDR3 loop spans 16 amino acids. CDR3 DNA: TGCGCCAGCACCGGCGCGTTTGGGGTGAACACCGGGGAGCTGTTTTTT. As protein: CASTGAFGVNTGELFF.

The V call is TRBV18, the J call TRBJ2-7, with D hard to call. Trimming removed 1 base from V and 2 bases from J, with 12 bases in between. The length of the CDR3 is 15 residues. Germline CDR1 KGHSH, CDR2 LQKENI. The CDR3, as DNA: TGTGCCAGCTCACCACTGACACAAGCCACCTACGAGCAGTACTTC. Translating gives CASSPLTQATYEQYF.

The CDR3 DNA sequence: TGTGCCAGCAGTTCCGGGACAGGCAATCAGCCCCAGCATTTT. Its protein is CASSSGTGNQPQHF. The gene calls are TRBV28 and TRBJ1-5; 7 bases are shared with TRBD1. The V gene's germline CDR1 is MDHEN and CDR2 SYDVKM. Germline trimming cut 4 bases from V and 2 bases from J; bases unmatched to any gene: 2. The CDR3 contains 14 residues.

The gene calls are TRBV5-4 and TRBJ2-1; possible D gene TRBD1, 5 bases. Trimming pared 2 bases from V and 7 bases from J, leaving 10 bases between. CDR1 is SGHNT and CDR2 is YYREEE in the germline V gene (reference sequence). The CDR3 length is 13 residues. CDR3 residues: CASSFGARNEQFF. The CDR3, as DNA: TGTGCCAGCAGCTTTGGGGCCCGAAATGAGCAGTTCTTC.

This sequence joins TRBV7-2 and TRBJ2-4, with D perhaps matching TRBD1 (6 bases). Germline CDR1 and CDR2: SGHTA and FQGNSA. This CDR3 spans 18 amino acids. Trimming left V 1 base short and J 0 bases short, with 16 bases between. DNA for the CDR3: TGTGCCAGCAGCTTAGAGGGGGTGGTGCTTTTAGCCAAAAACATTCAGTACTTC. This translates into CASSLEGVVLLAKNIQYF. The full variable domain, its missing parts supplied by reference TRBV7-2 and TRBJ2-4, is GAGVSQSPSNKVTEKGKDVELRCDPISGHTALYWYRQSLGQGLEFLIYFQGNSAPDKSGLPSDRFSAERTGGSVSTLTIQRTQQEDSAVYLCASSLEGVVLLAKNIQYFGAGTRLSVL.

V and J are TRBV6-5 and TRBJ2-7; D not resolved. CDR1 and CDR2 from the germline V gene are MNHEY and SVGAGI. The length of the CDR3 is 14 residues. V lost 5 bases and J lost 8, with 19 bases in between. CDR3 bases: TGTGCCAGCAGTCCACACAATCCAAAAACCCAGCAGTACTTC. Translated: CASSPHNPKTQQYF.

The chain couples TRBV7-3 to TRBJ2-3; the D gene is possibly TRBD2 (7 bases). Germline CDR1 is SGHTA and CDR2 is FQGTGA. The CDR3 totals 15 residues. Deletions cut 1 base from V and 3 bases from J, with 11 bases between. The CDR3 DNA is TGTGCCAGCAGCTTAAAGGGGGGGCAGACAGATACGCAGTATTTT. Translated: CASSLKGGQTDTQYF.

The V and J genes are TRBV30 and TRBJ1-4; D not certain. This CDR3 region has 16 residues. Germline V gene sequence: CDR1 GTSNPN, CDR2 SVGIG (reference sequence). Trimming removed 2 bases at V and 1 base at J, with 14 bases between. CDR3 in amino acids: CAWSRMDAGTNEKLFF. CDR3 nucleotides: TGTGCCTGGAGTCGGATGGATGCGGGAACTAATGAAAAACTGTTTTTT.

The CDR3 region is CASSSGGISYNSPLHF. The CDR3 DNA sequence: TGTGCCAGCAGCTCGGGGGGCATTTCCTATAATTCACCCCTCCACTTT. V and J are TRBV5-4 and TRBJ1-6, with D perhaps matching TRBD1 (6 bases). The germline gives CDR1 SGHNT, CDR2 YYREEE (reference sequence). This CDR3 has 16 residues. The V end was cut by 3 bases, the J end by 1 base, with 11 bases between.

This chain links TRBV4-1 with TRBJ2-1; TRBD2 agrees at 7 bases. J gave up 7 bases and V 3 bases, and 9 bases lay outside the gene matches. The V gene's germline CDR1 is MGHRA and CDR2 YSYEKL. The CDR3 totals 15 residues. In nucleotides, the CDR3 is TGCGCCAGCAGCCACTTGAGGGAGGGGAGGAATGAGCAGTTCTTC. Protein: CASSHLREGRNEQFF.

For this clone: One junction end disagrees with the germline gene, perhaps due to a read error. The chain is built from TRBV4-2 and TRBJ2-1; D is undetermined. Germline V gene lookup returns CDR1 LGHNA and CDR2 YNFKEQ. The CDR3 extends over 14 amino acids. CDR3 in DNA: TGTGCCAGCAGCCAAGAAAACTCACGAAGCCTTTTAATCTTC. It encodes CASSQENSRSLLIF.

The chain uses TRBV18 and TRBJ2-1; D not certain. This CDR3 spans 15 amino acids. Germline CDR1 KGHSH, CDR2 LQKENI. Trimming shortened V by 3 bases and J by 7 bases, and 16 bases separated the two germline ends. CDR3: CASSPQNTLGNEQFF. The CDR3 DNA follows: TGTGCCAGCTCACCGCAGAACACCCTCGGGAATGAGCAGTTCTTC.

The chain's CDR3 is CASLTGLLSGNTIYF. CDR3 in DNA: TGTGCCAGTCTTACTGGGCTGCTCTCTGGAAACACCATATATTTT. The chain recombines TRBV27 with TRBJ1-3, with unresolved D. The CDR3 runs 15 residues. Germline CDR1 and CDR2: MNHEY and SMNVEV (reference sequence). V gave up 9 bases and J gave up 0 bases, with 15 bases separating them.

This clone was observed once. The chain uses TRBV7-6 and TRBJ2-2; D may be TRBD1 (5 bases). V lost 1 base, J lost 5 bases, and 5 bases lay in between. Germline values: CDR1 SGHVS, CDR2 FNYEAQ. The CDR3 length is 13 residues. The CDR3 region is CASSLEGTGELFF. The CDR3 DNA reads TGTGCCAGCAGCTTAGAGGGGACCGGGGAGCTGTTTTTT.

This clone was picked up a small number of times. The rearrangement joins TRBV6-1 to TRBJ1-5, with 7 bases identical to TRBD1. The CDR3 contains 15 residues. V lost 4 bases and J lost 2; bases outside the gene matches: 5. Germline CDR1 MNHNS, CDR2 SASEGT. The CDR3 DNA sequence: TGTGCCAGCAGTGCCCGTACAGGGGGCAATCAGCCCCAGCATTTT. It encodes CASSARTGGNQPQHF.

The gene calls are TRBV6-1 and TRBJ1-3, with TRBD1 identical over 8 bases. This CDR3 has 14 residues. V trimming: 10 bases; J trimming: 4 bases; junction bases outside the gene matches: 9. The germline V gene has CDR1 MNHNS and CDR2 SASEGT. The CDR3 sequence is CATGTGDRGNTIYF. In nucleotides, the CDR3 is TGTGCCACTGGGACAGGCGACCGAGGAAACACCATATATTTT.

Here the CDR3 DNA reads TGTGCCAGCAGCGAGGACACTGAAGCTTTCTTT. Its translation is CASSEDTEAFF. This rearrangement joins TRBV7-9 to TRBJ1-1; D gene uncertain. V lost 5 bases and J 3 bases, leaving 4 bases between the germline ends. Germline V gives CDR1 SEHNR, CDR2 FQNEAQ (reference sequence). This CDR3 contains 11 residues.

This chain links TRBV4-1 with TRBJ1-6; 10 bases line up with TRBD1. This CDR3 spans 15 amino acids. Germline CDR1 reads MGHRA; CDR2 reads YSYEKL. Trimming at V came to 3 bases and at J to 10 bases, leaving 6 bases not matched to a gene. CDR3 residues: CASSQSGTGASPLHF. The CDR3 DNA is TGCGCCAGCAGCCAGTCCGGGACAGGGGCCTCACCCCTCCACTTT.

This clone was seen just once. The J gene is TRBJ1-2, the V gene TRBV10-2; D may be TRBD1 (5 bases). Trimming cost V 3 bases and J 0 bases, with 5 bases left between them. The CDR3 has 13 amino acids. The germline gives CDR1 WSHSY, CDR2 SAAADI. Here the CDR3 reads CASSEQANYGYTF. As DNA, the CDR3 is TGCGCCAGCAGTGAACAGGCTAACTATGGCTACACCTTC.

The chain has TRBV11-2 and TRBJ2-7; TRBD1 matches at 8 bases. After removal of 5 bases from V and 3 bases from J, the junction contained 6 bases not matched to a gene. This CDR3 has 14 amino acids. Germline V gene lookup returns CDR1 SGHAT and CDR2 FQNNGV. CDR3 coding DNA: TGTGCCAGCAGCACCGGGACAGGCAACTACGAGCAGTACTTC. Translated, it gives CASSTGTGNYEQYF.